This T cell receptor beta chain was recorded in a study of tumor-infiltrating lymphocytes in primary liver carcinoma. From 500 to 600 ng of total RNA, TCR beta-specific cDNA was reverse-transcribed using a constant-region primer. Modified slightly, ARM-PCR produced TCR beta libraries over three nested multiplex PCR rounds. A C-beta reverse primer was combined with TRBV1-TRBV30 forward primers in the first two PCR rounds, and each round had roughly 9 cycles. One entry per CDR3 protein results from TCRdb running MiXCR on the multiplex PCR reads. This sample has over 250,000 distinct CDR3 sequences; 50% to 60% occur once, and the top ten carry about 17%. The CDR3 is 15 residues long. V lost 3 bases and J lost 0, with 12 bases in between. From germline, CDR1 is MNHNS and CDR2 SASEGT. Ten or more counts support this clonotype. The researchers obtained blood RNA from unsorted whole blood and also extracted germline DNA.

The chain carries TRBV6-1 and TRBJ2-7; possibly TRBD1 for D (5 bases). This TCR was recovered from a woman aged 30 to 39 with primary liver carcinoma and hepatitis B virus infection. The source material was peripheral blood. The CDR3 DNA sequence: TGTGCCAGCAGTGAGGTAGGGGTTCGCTCCTACGAGCAGTACTTC. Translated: CASSEVGVRSYEQYF.